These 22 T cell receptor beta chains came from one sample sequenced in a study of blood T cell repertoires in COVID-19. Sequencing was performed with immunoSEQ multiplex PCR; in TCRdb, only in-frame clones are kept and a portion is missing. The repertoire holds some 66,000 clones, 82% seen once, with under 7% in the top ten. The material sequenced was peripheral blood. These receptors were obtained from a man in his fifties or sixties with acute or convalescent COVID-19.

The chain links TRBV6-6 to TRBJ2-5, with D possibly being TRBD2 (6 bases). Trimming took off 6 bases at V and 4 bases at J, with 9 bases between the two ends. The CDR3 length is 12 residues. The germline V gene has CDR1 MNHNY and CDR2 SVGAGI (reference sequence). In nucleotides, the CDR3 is TGTGCCAGCAGAGGGACTGTAGAGACCCAGTACTTC. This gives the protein CASRGTVETQYF.

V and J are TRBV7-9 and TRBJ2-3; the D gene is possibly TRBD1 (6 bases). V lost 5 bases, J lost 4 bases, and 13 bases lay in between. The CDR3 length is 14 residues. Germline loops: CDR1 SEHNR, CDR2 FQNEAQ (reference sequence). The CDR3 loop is CASSQGGGPDTQYF. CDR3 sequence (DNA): TGTGCCAGCAGCCAAGGGGGTGGCCCAGATACGCAGTATTTT.

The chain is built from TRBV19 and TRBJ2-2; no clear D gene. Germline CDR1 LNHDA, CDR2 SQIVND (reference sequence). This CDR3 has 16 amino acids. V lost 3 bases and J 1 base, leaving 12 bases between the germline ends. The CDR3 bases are TGTGCCAGTAGTATCCGGGTATTGGAGAACACCGGGGAGCTGTTTTTT. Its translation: CASSIRVLENTGELFF.

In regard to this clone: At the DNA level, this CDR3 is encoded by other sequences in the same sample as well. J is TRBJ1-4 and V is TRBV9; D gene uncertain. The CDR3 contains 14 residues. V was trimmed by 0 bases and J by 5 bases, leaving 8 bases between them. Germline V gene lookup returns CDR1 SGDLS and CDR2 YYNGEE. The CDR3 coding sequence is TGTGCCAGCAGCGTAGCTGGCTCCAATGAAAAACTGTTTTTT. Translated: CASSVAGSNEKLFF.

The CDR3 DNA reads TGTGCCAGCCGGGACAATCAAGAGACCCAGTACTTC. Amino acids: CASRDNQETQYF. The chain employs TRBV6-6 and TRBJ2-5, with D possibly matching TRBD1 (6 bases). Trimming stripped 8 bases from V and 2 bases from J, with 9 bases between. This CDR3 has 12 residues. The germline V gene encodes CDR1 MNHNY and CDR2 SVGAGI (reference sequence).

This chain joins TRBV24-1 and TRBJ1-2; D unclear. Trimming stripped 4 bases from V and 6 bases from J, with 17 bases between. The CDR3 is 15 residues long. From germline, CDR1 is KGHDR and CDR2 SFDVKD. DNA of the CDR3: TGTGCCACCAGTGACTCTTCCCATGGCTTGAATGGCTACACCTTC. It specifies CATSDSSHGLNGYTF.

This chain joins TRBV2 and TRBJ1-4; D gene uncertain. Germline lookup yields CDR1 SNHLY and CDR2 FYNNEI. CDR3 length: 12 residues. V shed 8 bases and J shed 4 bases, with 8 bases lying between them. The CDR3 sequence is CASQTSNEKLFF. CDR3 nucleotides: TGTGCCAGCCAGACAAGTAATGAAAAACTGTTTTTT.

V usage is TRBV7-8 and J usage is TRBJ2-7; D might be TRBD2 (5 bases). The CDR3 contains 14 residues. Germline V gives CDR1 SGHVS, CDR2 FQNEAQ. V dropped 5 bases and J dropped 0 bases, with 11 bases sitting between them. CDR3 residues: CASSGELSSYEQYF. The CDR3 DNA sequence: TGTGCCAGCAGCGGGGAGCTGAGCTCCTACGAGCAGTACTTC.

The CDR3 protein is CSGLGQGDSLFF. The DNA for the CDR3 is TGCAGCGGATTAGGACAGGGGGATAGTCTGTTTTTT. This rearrangement joins TRBV29-1 to TRBJ1-4, with TRBD1 matching over 10 bases. CDR1 is SQVTM, CDR2 ANQGSEA, per germline. The trim removed 7 bases at V and 14 bases at J, leaving 10 bases unmatched. The CDR3 runs to 12 residues.

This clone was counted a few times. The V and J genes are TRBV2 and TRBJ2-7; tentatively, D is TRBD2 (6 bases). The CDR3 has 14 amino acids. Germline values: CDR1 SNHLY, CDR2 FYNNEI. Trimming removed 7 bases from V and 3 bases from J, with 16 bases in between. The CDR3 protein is CASTPRVGGYEQYF. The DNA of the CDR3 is TGTGCCAGCACCCCAAGGGTGGGAGGCTACGAGCAGTACTTC. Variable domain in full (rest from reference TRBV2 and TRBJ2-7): EPEVTQTPSHQVTQMGQEVILRCVPISNHLYFYWYRQILGQKVEFLVSFYNNEISEKSEIFDDQFSVERPDGSNFTLKIRSTKLEDSAMYFCASTPRVGGYEQYFGPGTRLTVT.

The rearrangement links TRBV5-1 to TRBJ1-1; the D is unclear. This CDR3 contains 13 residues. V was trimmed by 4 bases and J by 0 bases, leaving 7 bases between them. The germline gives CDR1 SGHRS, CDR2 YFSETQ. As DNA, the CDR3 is TGCGCCAGCAGCCAGGTTCTGAACACTGAAGCTTTCTTT. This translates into CASSQVLNTEAFF. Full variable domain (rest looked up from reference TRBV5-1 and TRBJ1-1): KAGVTQTPRYLIKTRGQQVTLSCSPISGHRSVSWYQQTPGQGLQFLFEYFSETQRNKGNFPGRFSGRQFSNSRSEMNVSTLELGDSALYLCASSQVLNTEAFFGQGTRLTVV.

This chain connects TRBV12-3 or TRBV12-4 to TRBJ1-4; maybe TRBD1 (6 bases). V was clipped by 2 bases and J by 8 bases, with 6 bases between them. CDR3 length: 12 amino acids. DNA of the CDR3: TGTGCCAGCAGTTTAAGGGGGGAAAAACTGTTTTTT. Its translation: CASSLRGEKLFF.

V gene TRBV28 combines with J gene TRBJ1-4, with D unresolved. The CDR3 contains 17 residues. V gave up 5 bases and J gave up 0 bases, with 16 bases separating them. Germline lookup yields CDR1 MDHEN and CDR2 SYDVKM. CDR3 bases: TGTGCCAGCAGTCCGTCCTCTCCCGGGACAACTAATGAAAAACTGTTTTTT. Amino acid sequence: CASSPSSPGTTNEKLFF.

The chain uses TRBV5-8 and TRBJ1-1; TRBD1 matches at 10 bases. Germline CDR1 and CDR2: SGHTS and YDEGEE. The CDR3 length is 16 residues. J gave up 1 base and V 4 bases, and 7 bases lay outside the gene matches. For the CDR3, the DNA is TGTGCCAGCAGCGCAAGACAGGGGGCGGCGAACACTGAAGCTTTCTTT. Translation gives CASSARQGAANTEAFF.

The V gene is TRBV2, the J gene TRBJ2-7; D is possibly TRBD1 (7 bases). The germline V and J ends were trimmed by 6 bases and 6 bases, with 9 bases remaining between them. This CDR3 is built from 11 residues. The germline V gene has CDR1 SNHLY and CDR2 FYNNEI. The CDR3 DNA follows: TGTGCCAGCAGGCAGGGGGGCGAGCAGTACTTC. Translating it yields CASRQGGEQYF. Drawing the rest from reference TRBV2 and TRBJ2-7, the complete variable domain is EPEVTQTPSHQVTQMGQEVILRCVPISNHLYFYWYRQILGQKVEFLVSFYNNEISEKSEIFDDQFSVERPDGSNFTLKIRSTKLEDSAMYFCASRQGGEQYFGPGTRLTVT.

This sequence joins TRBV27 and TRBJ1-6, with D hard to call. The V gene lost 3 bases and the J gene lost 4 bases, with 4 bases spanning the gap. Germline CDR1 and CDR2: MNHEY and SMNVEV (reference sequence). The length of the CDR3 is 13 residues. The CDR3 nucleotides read TGTGCCAGCAGTTTCGGGTATAATTCACCCCTCCACTTT. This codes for CASSFGYNSPLHF.

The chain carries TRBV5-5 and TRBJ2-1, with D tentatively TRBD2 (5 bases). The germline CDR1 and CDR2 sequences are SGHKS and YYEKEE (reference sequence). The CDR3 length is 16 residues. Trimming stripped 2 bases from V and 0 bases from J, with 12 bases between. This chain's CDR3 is CASSLKSGDSYNEQFF. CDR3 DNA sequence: TGTGCCAGCAGCTTAAAAAGCGGAGACTCCTACAATGAGCAGTTCTTC.

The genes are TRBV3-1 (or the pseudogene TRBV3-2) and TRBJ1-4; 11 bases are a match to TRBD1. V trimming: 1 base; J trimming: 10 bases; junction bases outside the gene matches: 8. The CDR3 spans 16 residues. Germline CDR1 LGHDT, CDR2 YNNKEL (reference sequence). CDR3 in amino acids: CASSQAVGTGGGKLFF. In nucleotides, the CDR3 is TGTGCCAGCAGCCAAGCCGTAGGGACAGGGGGAGGAAAACTGTTTTTT.

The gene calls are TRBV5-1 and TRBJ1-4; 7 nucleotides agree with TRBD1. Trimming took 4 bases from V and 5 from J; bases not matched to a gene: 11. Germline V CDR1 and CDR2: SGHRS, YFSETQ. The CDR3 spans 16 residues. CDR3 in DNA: TGCGCCAGCAGCGATCCCACGGGACAGCTAAATGAAAAACTGTTTTTT. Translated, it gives CASSDPTGQLNEKLFF.

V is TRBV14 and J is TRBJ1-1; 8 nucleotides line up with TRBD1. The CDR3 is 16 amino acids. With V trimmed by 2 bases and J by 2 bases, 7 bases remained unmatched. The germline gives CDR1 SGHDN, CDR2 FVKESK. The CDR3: CASSQWGAGGNTEAFF. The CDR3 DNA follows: TGTGCCAGCAGCCAATGGGGCGCAGGGGGCAACACTGAAGCTTTCTTT.

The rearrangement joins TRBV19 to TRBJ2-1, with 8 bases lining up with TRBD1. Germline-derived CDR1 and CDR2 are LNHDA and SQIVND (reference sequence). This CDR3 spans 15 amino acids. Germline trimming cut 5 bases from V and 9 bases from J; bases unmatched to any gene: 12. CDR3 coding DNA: TGTGCCAGTAGTCCCTCCGGGACAGGTTATGGTGAGCAGTTCTTC. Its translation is CASSPSGTGYGEQFF.

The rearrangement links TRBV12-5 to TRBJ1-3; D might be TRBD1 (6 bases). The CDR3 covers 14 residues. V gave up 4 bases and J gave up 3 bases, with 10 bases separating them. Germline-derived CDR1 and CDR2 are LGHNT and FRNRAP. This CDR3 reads CASGSTGGGNTIYF. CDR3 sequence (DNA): TGTGCTAGTGGTTCGACAGGAGGTGGAAACACCATATATTTT. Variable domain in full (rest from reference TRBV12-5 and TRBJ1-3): DARVTQTPRHKVTEMGQEVTMRCQPILGHNTVFWYRQTMMQGLELLAYFRNRAPLDDSGMPKDRFSAEMPDATLATLKIQPSEPRDSAVYFCASGSTGGGNTIYFGEGSWLTVV.